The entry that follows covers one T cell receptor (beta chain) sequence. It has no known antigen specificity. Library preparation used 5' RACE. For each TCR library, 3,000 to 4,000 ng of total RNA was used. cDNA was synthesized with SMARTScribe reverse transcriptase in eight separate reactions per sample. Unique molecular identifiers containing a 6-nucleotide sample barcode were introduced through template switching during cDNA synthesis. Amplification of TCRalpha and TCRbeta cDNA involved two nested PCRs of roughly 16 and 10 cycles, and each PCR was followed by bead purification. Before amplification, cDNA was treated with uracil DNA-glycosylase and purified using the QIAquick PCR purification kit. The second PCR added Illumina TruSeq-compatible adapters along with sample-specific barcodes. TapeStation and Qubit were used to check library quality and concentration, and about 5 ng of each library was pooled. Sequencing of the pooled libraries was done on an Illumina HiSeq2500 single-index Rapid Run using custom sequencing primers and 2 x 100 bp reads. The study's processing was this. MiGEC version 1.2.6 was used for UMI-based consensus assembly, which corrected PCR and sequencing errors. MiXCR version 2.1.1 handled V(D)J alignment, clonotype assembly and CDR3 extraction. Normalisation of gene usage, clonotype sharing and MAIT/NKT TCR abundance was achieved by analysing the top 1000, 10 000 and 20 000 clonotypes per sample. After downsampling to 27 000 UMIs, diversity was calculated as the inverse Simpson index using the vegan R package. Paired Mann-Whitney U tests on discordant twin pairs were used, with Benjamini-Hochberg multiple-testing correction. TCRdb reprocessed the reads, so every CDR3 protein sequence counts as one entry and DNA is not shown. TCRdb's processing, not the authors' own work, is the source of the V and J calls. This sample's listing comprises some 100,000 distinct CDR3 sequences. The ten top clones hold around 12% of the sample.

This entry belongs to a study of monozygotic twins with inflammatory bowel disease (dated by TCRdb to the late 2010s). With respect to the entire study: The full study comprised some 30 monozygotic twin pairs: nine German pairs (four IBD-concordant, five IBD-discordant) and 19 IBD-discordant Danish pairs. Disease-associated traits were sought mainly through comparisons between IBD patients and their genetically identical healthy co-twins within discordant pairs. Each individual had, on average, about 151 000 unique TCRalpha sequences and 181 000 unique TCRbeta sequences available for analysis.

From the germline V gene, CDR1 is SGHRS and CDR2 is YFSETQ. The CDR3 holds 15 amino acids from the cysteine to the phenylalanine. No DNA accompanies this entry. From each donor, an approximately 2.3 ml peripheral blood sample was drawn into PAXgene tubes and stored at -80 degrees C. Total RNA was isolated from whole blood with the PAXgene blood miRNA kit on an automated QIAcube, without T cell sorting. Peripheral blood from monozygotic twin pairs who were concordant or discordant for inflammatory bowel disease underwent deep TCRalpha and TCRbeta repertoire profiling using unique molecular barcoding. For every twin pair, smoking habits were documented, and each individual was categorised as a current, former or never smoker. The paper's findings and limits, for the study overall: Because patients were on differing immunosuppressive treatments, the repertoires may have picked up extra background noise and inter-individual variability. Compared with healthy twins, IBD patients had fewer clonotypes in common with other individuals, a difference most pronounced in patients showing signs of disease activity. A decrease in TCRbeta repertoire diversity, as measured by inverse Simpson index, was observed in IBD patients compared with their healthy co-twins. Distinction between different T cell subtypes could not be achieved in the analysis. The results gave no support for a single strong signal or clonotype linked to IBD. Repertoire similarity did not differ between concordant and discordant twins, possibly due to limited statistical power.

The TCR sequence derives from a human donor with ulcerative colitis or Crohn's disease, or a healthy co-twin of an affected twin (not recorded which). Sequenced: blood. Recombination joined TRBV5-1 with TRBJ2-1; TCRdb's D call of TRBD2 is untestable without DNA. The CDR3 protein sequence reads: CASSLLGTIYNEQFF.